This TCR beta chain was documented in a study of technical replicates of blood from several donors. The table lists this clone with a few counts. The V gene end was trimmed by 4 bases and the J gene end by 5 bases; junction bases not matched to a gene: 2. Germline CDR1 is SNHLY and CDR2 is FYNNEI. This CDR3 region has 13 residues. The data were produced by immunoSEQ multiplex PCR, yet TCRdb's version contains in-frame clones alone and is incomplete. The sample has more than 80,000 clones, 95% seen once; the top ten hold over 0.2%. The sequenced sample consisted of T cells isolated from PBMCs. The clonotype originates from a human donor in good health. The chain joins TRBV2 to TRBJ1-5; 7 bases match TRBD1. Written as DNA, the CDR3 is TGTGCCAGCAGTGTCGACAGGGATCAGCCCCAGCATTTT. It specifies CASSVDRDQPQHF.